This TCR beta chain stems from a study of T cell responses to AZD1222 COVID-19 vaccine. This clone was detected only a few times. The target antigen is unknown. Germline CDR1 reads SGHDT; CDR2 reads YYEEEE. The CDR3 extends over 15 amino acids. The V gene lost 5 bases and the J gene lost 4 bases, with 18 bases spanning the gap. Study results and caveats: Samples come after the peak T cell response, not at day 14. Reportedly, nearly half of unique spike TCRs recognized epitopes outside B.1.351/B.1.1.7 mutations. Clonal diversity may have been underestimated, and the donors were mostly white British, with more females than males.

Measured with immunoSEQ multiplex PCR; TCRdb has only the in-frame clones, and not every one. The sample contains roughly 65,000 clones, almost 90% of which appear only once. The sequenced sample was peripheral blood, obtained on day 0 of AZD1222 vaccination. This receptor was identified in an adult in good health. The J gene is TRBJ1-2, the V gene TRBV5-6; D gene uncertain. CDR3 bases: TGTGCCAGCAGTTTGAGCGTGTCAGAACTCTATGGCTACACCTTC. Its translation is CASSLSVSELYGYTF.